This T cell receptor (beta chain) was documented in a study of blood T cell repertoires in COVID-19. Across the whole study: Sites across the United States, Italy and Spain contributed samples from acute and convalescent COVID-19. PBMCs, B-cell-depleted T cells, or T cells were the source of the cDNA or gDNA that made up the material.

The V gene lost 6 bases and the J gene lost 0 bases, with 8 bases spanning the gap. CDR3 length: 14 residues. Germline-derived CDR1 and CDR2 are ENHRY and SYGVKD. In the original processing: For nucleated cells, counts were estimated from reference gene primer amplification. Method: immunoSEQ multiplex PCR; TCRdb's copy keeps in-frame clones and lacks some. V, J and clone size were drawn from that table, and D and trimming were deduced from the DNA. The table records around 64,000 clones, around 86% of them present only once. The count of this clone is one. J is TRBJ1-4 and V is TRBV10-3; D possibly corresponds to TRBD1 (5 bases). Sequenced material: peripheral blood. The receptor comes from a human donor in a cohort sampled during active COVID-19. CDR3 in amino acids: CAIRGDSTNEKLFF. The CDR3 DNA reads TGTGCCATCAGGGGGGACTCAACTAATGAAAAACTGTTTTTT.